A single sample gave rise to the 25 T cell receptor beta chains below, sequenced in a study of vaccination effects on CD4 cells after COVID-19. No antigen is known for these receptors. Data came from immunoSEQ multiplex PCR; TCRdb stores just in-frame clones and leaves some out. The sample includes roughly 32,000 clones, approximately 76% of them seen just once. Sequencing was preceded by expansion of antigen-specific CD4+ T cells with viral peptide pools in the ViraFEST assay. Subsequent to 10 days of culture, CD4+ T cells were isolated. The cohort was immunized with two doses of either the BNT162b2 or mRNA-1273 vaccine. The input for sequencing was CD4+ T cells from PBMCs cultured with HCoV-229E spike peptides, taken after COVID-19 vaccination. The receptors were sampled from a human donor who received a COVID-19 vaccine.

The gene calls are TRBV11-2 and TRBJ2-2; D not resolved. Germline V CDR1 and CDR2: SGHAT, FQNNGV. The CDR3 length is 12 residues. Trimming removed 0 bases from V and 7 bases from J, with 3 bases in between. The CDR3 protein is CASSLEVGELFF. In DNA form, the CDR3 reads TGTGCCAGCAGCTTAGAGGTCGGGGAGCTGTTTTTT.

This clone was detected only a few times. This chain joins TRBV5-1 and TRBJ2-2, with 9 bases identical to TRBD1. CDR1 is SGHRS, CDR2 YFSETQ, per germline. With 0 bases clipped from V and 4 bases from J, the junction kept 1 base outside the gene matches. This CDR3 spans 15 amino acids. CDR3 sequence: CASSLVGQGTGELFF. CDR3 nucleotide sequence: TGCGCCAGCAGCTTGGTGGGACAGGGCACCGGGGAGCTGTTTTTT.

The chain employs TRBV28 and TRBJ2-4; no clear D. With 5 bases removed from V and 3 bases from J, the gap between germline ends came to 14 bases. CDR1 is MDHEN and CDR2 is SYDVKM in the germline V gene. This CDR3 is built from 15 residues. The CDR3 DNA reads TGTGCCAGCAGTAACGACCAGGATTACAAAAACATTCAGTACTTC. Protein sequence: CASSNDQDYKNIQYF.

This chain uses TRBV11-3 with TRBJ2-6, with D maybe TRBD1 (7 bases). V dropped 8 bases and J dropped 2 bases, with 13 bases sitting between them. This CDR3 region has 15 residues. Germline V gene sequence: CDR1 SGHNT, CDR2 YENEEA. For the CDR3, the DNA is TGTGCCAGCTCGGCAGGGGGGACTGGGGCCAACGTCCTGACTTTC. This gives the protein CASSAGGTGANVLTF.

The CDR3 region is CASRPGGLAIGETQYF. In nucleotides, the CDR3 is TGTGCCAGCAGACCCGGTGGACTAGCGATTGGAGAGACCCAGTACTTC. The rearrangement joins TRBV7-9 to TRBJ2-5, with 9 bases aligning to TRBD2. J gave up 4 bases and V 6 bases, and 12 bases lay outside the gene matches. The CDR3 sequence is 16 residues long. CDR1 SEHNR and CDR2 FQNEAQ come from the germline V gene (reference sequence).

This sequence joins TRBV30 and TRBJ2-1, with D possibly matching TRBD2 (5 bases). The CDR3 totals 14 residues. Germline V gene lookup returns CDR1 GTSNPN and CDR2 SVGIG (reference sequence). With 0 bases removed from V and 4 bases from J, the gap between germline ends came to 10 bases. For the CDR3, the DNA is TGTGCCTGGAGTGTAGGTGGGAGTTACAATGAGCAGTTCTTC. Protein sequence: CAWSVGGSYNEQFF. The full variable domain, with the rest looked up from reference TRBV30 and TRBJ2-1, is SQTIHQWPATLVQPVGSPLSLECTVEGTSNPNLYWYRQAAGRGLQLLFYSVGIGQISSEVPQNLSASRPQDRQFILSSKKLLLSDSGFYLCAWSVGGSYNEQFFGPGTRLTVL.

V is TRBV18 and J is TRBJ1-6, with 8 bases identical to TRBD1. CDR1 is KGHSH and CDR2 is LQKENI in the germline V gene. CDR3 length: 15 amino acids. J was trimmed by 7 bases and V by 2 bases; bases with no gene match: 4. The CDR3, as DNA: TGTGCCAGCTCACCATTGACAGGGGTGAATTCACCCCTCCACTTT. Protein: CASSPLTGVNSPLHF.

The genes are TRBV7-2 and TRBJ2-7; 8 nucleotides align to TRBD2. V gave up 2 bases and J gave up 1 base; unmatched junction bases: 7. CDR3 length equals 16 residues. Germline values: CDR1 SGHTA, CDR2 FQGNSA. The CDR3 coding sequence is TGTGCCAGCAGCTTAAATGGGTTAGCGGGGTCCTACGAGCAGTACTTC. Translating it yields CASSLNGLAGSYEQYF.

This rearrangement joins TRBV4-1 to TRBJ1-1; no firm D call. This CDR3 comprises 15 residues. Germline CDR1 and CDR2: MGHRA and YSYEKL. V lost 2 bases and J 0 bases, leaving 10 bases between the germline ends. The CDR3 sequence: CASSQNRAMNTEAFF. CDR3 in DNA: TGCGCCAGCAGCCAAAACAGAGCCATGAACACTGAAGCTTTCTTT.

A note on this clone: The DNA is omitted, as the CDR3 cannot be located on it reliably, and the CDR3 follows TCRdb's listing. The chain recombines TRBV6-1 with TRBJ1-1; the D segment call TRBD1 is taken from the table without a DNA check. The CDR3 region is 13 residues in length, termini included. The germline gives CDR1 MNHNS, CDR2 SASEGT. CDR3 residues: CASSEFGPGEAFF.

This clone was picked up one time. The chain is built from TRBV6-5 and TRBJ2-3; 10 nucleotides align to TRBD2. Germline lookup yields CDR1 MNHEY and CDR2 SVGAGI. There are 15 residues in the CDR3. The junction had 7 bases not matched to a gene; V was cut back by 4 bases and J by 6 bases. CDR3 region: CASSSDYSGRDTQYF. CDR3 sequence (DNA): TGTGCCAGCAGTTCGGATTATAGCGGGAGGGATACGCAGTATTTT.

The CDR3 nucleotides read TGTGCCAGCAGCCCCATAGGGACAGGGGGTTCACCCCTCCACTTT. Translated: CASSPIGTGGSPLHF. The chain has TRBV7-6 and TRBJ1-6, with 11 bases matching TRBD1. After removal of 5 bases from V and 9 bases from J, the junction contained 6 bases not matched to a gene. The CDR3 covers 15 residues. The germline CDR1 and CDR2 sequences are SGHVS and FNYEAQ.

The J gene is TRBJ2-7, the V gene TRBV19; the D is unclear. Trimming removed 5 bases from V and 4 bases from J, with 12 bases in between. Germline assignment: CDR1 LNHDA and CDR2 SQIVND (reference sequence). The CDR3 runs 13 residues. The chain's CDR3 is CASSRRTEYEQYF. In DNA form, the CDR3 reads TGTGCCAGTAGTCGTCGAACCGAATACGAGCAGTACTTC.

This chain connects TRBV11-2 to TRBJ2-3, with 8 bases aligning to TRBD2. V trimming: 5 bases; J trimming: 4 bases; junction bases outside the gene matches: 8. Germline values: CDR1 SGHAT, CDR2 FQNNGV. The CDR3 covers 15 residues. CDR3 in DNA: TGTGCCAGCAGCCCCACGACGGGAGGGCCAGATACGCAGTATTTT. Translated, it gives CASSPTTGGPDTQYF.

The rearrangement links TRBV2 to TRBJ1-1; TRBD1 matches at 8 bases. J gave up 3 bases and V 7 bases, and 4 bases lay outside the gene matches. The CDR3 extends over 13 amino acids. CDR1 is SNHLY, CDR2 FYNNEI, per germline. CDR3 in amino acids: CASKGTGYTEAFF. CDR3 DNA: TGTGCCAGCAAGGGGACAGGCTACACTGAAGCTTTCTTT.

The J gene is TRBJ2-1, the V gene TRBV7-9; a weak D match, TRBD2 (7 bases). CDR3 length: 16 residues. Germline-derived CDR1 and CDR2 are SEHNR and FQNEAQ (reference sequence). V lost 5 bases and J 8 bases, leaving 22 bases between the germline ends. In DNA, the CDR3 is TGTGCCAGCAGCCCCGGGGAGGGGGGTTACGGGGATGAGCAGTTCTTC. Amino acids: CASSPGEGGYGDEQFF.

This clone was detected only a few times. The chain joins TRBV7-8 to TRBJ1-3; 11 bases agree with TRBD1. Germline V CDR1 and CDR2: SGHVS, FQNEAQ. This CDR3 comprises 15 residues. Trimming at V came to 5 bases and at J to 8 bases, leaving 8 bases not matched to a gene. DNA of the CDR3: TGTGCCAGCAGCCTTGGACAGGGGGCATTGGACACCATATATTTT. Translated: CASSLGQGALDTIYF.

This chain connects TRBV7-6 to TRBJ2-7; D is possibly TRBD2 (5 bases). This CDR3 has 11 residues. With 8 bases removed from V and 7 bases from J, the gap between germline ends came to 12 bases. In germline, CDR1 is SGHVS, CDR2 FNYEAQ. The CDR3 loop reads CASGRSFEQYF. The CDR3 bases are TGTGCCAGCGGGAGATCGTTTGAGCAGTACTTC.

The count of this clone is one. V usage is TRBV29-1 and J usage is TRBJ1-1; perhaps TRBD1 as D (6 bases). The V gene lost 7 bases and the J gene lost 1 base, with 13 bases spanning the gap. CDR3 length equals 13 residues. CDR1 is SQVTM, CDR2 ANQGSEA, per germline. The CDR3 DNA is TGCAGCGCCGTGGACAGATCGAACACTGAAGCTTTCTTT. This encodes CSAVDRSNTEAFF. Filled out from reference TRBV29-1 and TRBJ1-1, the complete variable domain reads SAVISQKPSRDICQRGTSLTIQCQVDSQVTMMFWYRQQPGQSLTLIATANQGSEATYESGFVIDKFPISRPNLTFSTLTVSNMSPEDSSIYLCSAVDRSNTEAFFGQGTRLTVV.

The gene calls are TRBV6-5 and TRBJ1-4; D gene unclear. The germline V gene has CDR1 MNHEY and CDR2 SVGAGI. V lost 0 bases and J lost 5, with 10 bases in between. The CDR3 totals 15 residues. In nucleotides, the CDR3 is TGTGCCAGCAGTTACTCTTCAGACGTCAATGAAAAACTGTTTTTT. Translation: CASSYSSDVNEKLFF.

This chain joins TRBV5-5 and TRBJ1-5; a weak D match, TRBD1 (5 bases). Trimming removed 0 bases at V and 3 bases at J, with 10 bases between. The CDR3 sequence is 15 residues long. In germline, CDR1 is SGHKS, CDR2 YYEKEE (reference sequence). CDR3 in amino acids: CASSLEAGVNQPQHF. The CDR3 DNA reads TGTGCCAGCAGCTTGGAGGCGGGGGTCAATCAGCCCCAGCATTTT.

The chain links TRBV12-3 or TRBV12-4 to TRBJ1-2; 7 bases are shared with TRBD1. This CDR3 has 13 residues. V trimming: 5 bases; J trimming: 4 bases; junction bases outside the gene matches: 4. In DNA, the CDR3 is TGTGCCAGCAGTCGACAGGGCGCCTATGGCTACACCTTC. This sequence encodes CASSRQGAYGYTF.

J is TRBJ2-1 and V is TRBV3-1 (or the pseudogene TRBV3-2); perhaps D is TRBD1 or TRBD2 (7 bases each). The CDR3 consists of 15 residues. Trimming took off 0 bases at V and 6 bases at J, with 12 bases between the two ends. CDR1 is LGHDT and CDR2 is YNNKEL in the germline V gene (reference sequence). The CDR3 nucleotides are TGTGCCAGCAGCCAAGATCAGGGGGGGGGCAATGAGCAGTTCTTC. Its protein product is CASSQDQGGGNEQFF.

The V call is TRBV6-4, the J call TRBJ1-6; TRBD1 is a possible D gene (6 bases). There are 14 residues in the CDR3. Germline CDR1 reads MRHNA; CDR2 reads SNTAGT. Trimming pared 6 bases from V and 10 bases from J, leaving 16 bases between. Here the CDR3 reads CASSISPGGSPLHF. DNA of the CDR3: TGTGCCAGCAGCATCTCGCCGGGGGGCTCACCCCTCCACTTT.

The V and J genes are TRBV7-8 and TRBJ1-5; the D is unclear. This CDR3 is 15 amino acids long. The V end lost 0 bases, the J end lost 5 bases, and 11 bases lay between the germline ends. Per the germline V gene, CDR1 is SGHVS and CDR2 is FQNEAQ. CDR3 nucleotide sequence: TGTGCCAGCAGCTTAGCGCGTTCGGGTGATCAGCCCCAGCATTTT. This encodes CASSLARSGDQPQHF.